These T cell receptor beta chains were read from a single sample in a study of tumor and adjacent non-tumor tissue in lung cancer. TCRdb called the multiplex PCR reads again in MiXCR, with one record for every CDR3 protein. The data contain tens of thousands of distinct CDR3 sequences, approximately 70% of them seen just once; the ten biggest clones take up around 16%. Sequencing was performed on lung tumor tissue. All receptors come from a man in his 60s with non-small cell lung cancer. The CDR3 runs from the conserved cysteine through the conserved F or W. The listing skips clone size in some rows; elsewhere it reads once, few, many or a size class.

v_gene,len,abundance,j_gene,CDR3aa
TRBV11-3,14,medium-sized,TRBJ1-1,CASSLGRGSTEAFF
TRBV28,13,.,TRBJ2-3,CASSFTDEKGEYF
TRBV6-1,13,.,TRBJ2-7,CASMEQGACEQYF
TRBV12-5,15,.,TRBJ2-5,CASGVWSGGRETQYF
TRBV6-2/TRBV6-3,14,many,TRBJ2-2,CASKREPGTGELFF
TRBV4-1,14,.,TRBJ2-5,CAGSQQWEQETQYF
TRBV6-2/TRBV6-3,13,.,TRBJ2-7,CASSRDNSNEQCF
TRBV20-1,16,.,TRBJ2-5,CSAGAPRTGYWETQYF
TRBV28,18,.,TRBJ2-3,CASRSTGTGGSSTDTQYF
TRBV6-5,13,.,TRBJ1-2,CASSRHGDYGYTF
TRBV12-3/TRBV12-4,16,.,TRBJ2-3,CTSHASRGPPTDTQYF
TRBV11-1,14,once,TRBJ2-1,CAGSLASSYSEQFF
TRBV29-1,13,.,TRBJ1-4,CSCGVWANEKLFF
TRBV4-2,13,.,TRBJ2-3,CAGSLDTRDTQYF
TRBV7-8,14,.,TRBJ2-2,CASSLETDIGELFF
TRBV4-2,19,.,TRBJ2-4,CTSIQAQASGSLVKNIQYF
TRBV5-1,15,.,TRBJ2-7,CASRSSGTGLYKQYF
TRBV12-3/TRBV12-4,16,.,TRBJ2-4,CASSSGQGAQGDRQYF
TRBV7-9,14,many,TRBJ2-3,CASSLDSPTDTQYF
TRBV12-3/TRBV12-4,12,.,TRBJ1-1,CASSSMDTEAFF
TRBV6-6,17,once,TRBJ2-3,CTISYGEDSFYTDMQYF
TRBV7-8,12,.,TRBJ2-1,CASSLVWSELFF
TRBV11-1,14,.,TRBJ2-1,CASSLVDRDNEQFF
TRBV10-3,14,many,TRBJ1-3,CAIRDYRASDTIYF